This T cell receptor beta chain came from a study of T cell clones after liver transplantation. The overall study: Immunosuppression withdrawal was tried within 2 years after liver transplantation in this trial. Graft-donor-reactive sequences were compared with third-party-reactive TCRbeta sequences from pre-transplant mixed lymphocyte reactions.

CDR1 SGHTA and CDR2 FQGNSA come from the germline V gene. The CDR3 spans 13 residues. The ends were cut back, 1 base at V and 4 bases at J, with 8 bases in the middle. Some clones are missing from TCRdb's copy, which holds only in-frame ones; the method was immunoSEQ multiplex PCR. The sample yields about 75,000 clones, around four fifths seen once. The chain uses TRBV7-2 and TRBJ2-7; D may be TRBD2 (5 bases). The origin of this receptor is a human patient who received a liver transplant. Some T cells may be supplied by the graft donor. The specimen comprised CD4+ T cells from blood, sampled around 50 months after liver transplant. The CDR3 loop reads CASSLGGLYEQYF. The CDR3 region has the DNA TGTGCCAGCAGCTTAGGCGGGTTGTACGAGCAGTACTTC.